This passage covers 14 T cell receptor beta chains from one sample sequenced in a study of cytomegalovirus exposure and HLA in healthy donors. PCR was performed using 60 Vbeta and 13 Jbeta primers. Sequenced by immunoSEQ multiplex PCR; TCRdb stores in-frame clones only, minus some. The data contain about 160,000 clones, around four fifths of them singletons. The sequenced sample consisted of PBMCs. These receptors came from a girl aged 2-10 years in good health and CMV-seropositive.

V is TRBV7-9 and J is TRBJ1-4; no definite D call. The V gene's germline CDR1 is SEHNR and CDR2 FQNEAQ (reference sequence). The CDR3 runs 11 residues. The ends were cut back, 5 bases at V and 7 bases at J, with 5 bases in the middle. The CDR3 sequence is CASSRSEKLFF. The CDR3 nucleotides are TGTGCCAGCAGCCGGTCTGAAAAACTGTTTTTT.

The gene calls are TRBV6-1 and TRBJ1-2; 9 bases map to TRBD1. Germline trimming cut 4 bases from V and 2 bases from J; bases unmatched to any gene: 5. Germline V gene sequence: CDR1 MNHNS, CDR2 SASEGT. The CDR3 has 15 residues. DNA of the CDR3: TGTGCCAGCAGTGTCAGACAGGGGGAAAACTATGGCTACACCTTC. Its translation: CASSVRQGENYGYTF.

The chain links TRBV30 to TRBJ2-2, with 15 positions matching TRBD2. The V segment lost 0 bases and the J segment 3 bases; nucleotides outside the gene matches: 8. The CDR3 has 19 residues. From germline, CDR1 is GTSNPN and CDR2 SVGIG (reference sequence). The DNA of the CDR3 is TGTGCCTGGAGTGTATTTTTCGGACTAGCGGGAGGGGACACCGGGGAGCTGTTTTTT. Translation gives CAWSVFFGLAGGDTGELFF. Filled out from reference TRBV30 and TRBJ2-2, the complete variable domain reads SQTIHQWPATLVQPVGSPLSLECTVEGTSNPNLYWYRQAAGRGLQLLFYSVGIGQISSEVPQNLSASRPQDRQFILSSKKLLLSDSGFYLCAWSVFFGLAGGDTGELFFGEGSRLTVL.

This chain connects TRBV27 to TRBJ1-1; TRBD1 might be the D (6 bases). The CDR3 extends over 13 amino acids. CDR1 is MNHEY, CDR2 SMNVEV, per germline (reference sequence). Trimming left V 6 bases short and J 3 bases short, with 11 bases between. CDR3 sequence reads: CASRTGYHTEAFF. The CDR3 region has the DNA TGTGCCAGCAGGACAGGATACCACACTGAAGCTTTCTTT.

The chain has TRBV5-4 and TRBJ2-5, with 13 bases matching TRBD2. The germline CDR1 and CDR2 sequences are SGHNT and YYREEE (reference sequence). Trimming removed 4 bases from V and 5 bases from J; junction bases left unmatched: 5. The CDR3 has 15 residues. CDR3 in amino acids: CASSLGLAGAETQYF. In DNA form, the CDR3 reads TGTGCCAGCAGCCTCGGACTAGCGGGAGCGGAGACCCAGTACTTC.

This clone was counted a single time. V usage is TRBV30 and J usage is TRBJ2-7; possible D gene TRBD1, 6 bases. Germline CDR1 reads GTSNPN; CDR2 reads SVGIG (reference sequence). Trimming took 1 base from V and 3 from J, leaving 13 bases between them. The CDR3 is 14 residues long. The CDR3 sequence is CAWSGQGSFYEQYF. The CDR3 DNA is TGTGCCTGGAGTGGGCAGGGGTCCTTCTACGAGCAGTACTTC.

The chain recombines TRBV5-1 with TRBJ2-3; 9 bases match TRBD2. The CDR3 extends over 15 amino acids. V was clipped by 0 bases and J by 1 base; unmatched bases: 0. Looked up from germline, CDR1 is SGHRS and CDR2 is YFSETQ. The DNA for the CDR3 is TGCGCCAGCAGCTTGGGGACTAGCGGCACAGATACGCAGTATTTT. Residues: CASSLGTSGTDTQYF.

The genes are TRBV11-1 and TRBJ1-2; no clear D. CDR1 SGHAT and CDR2 FQDESV come from the germline V gene (reference sequence). The CDR3 length is 14 residues. The V and J ends lost 5 bases and 9 bases respectively, with 19 bases between them. For the CDR3, the DNA is TGTGCCAGCAGCAGAGGGCCCGAAAGCAGTCGCTACACCTTC. Its translation is CASSRGPESSRYTF.

This rearrangement joins TRBV6-1 to TRBJ2-7; possible D gene TRBD2, 6 bases. The germline V gene has CDR1 MNHNS and CDR2 SASEGT. The ends were cut back, 3 bases at V and 3 bases at J, with 18 bases in the middle. The CDR3 has 16 amino acids. CDR3 in amino acids: CASSESSYLANYEQYF. In DNA, the CDR3 is TGTGCCAGCAGTGAGAGCTCTTACCTAGCGAACTACGAGCAGTACTTC.

J is TRBJ1-1 and V is TRBV4-1; D unresolved. The CDR3 contains 13 residues. Trimming took 0 bases from V and 8 from J, leaving 10 bases between them. The germline gives CDR1 MGHRA, CDR2 YSYEKL. In DNA, the CDR3 is TGCGCCAGCAGCCAAGATCCGTTGGGCGAAGCTTTCTTT. Amino acid sequence: CASSQDPLGEAFF.

This sequence joins TRBV27 and TRBJ2-5; TRBD2 agrees at 10 bases. This CDR3 is 15 amino acids long. Germline V gene data show CDR1 as MNHEY and CDR2 as SMNVEV (reference sequence). The chain's CDR3 is CATSRLAGVVETQYF. The CDR3 DNA follows: TGTGCGACGTCGAGGCTAGCGGGAGTTGTTGAGACCCAGTACTTC.

The CDR3 nucleotides read TGTGCCAGCAGCTTAGGCGGTGGGGGGGGAGGCTACACCTTC. Protein product: CASSLGGGGGGYTF. The chain has TRBV5-4 and TRBJ1-2, with D perhaps matching TRBD1 (5 bases). The CDR3 extends over 14 amino acids. The ends were cut back, 2 bases at V and 8 bases at J, with 16 bases in the middle. Germline loops: CDR1 SGHNT, CDR2 YYREEE (reference sequence).

The V and J genes are TRBV6-5 and TRBJ2-7; TRBD2 agrees at 11 bases. Germline lookup yields CDR1 MNHEY and CDR2 SVGAGI. J was trimmed by 2 bases and V by 6 bases; bases with no gene match: 6. The CDR3 consists of 15 residues. For the CDR3, the DNA is TGTGCCAGCAGCTACGGGACTAGCGGAACCTACGAGCAGTACTTC. Translating gives CASSYGTSGTYEQYF.

Worth noting for this clone: The identical CDR3 is also encoded by other nucleotide sequences in the sample. J is TRBJ1-4 and V is TRBV30, with no clear D. Germline CDR1 reads GTSNPN; CDR2 reads SVGIG (reference sequence). Deletions cut 0 bases from V and 5 bases from J, with 7 bases between. CDR3 size: 13 residues. For the CDR3, the DNA is TGTGCCTGGAGTGTAACAGAAAATGAAAAACTGTTTTTT. It translates to CAWSVTENEKLFF.